Listed below are T cell receptor beta chains from one sample, sequenced in a study of control samples from healthy donors and cancer patients. Method: immunoSEQ multiplex PCR; TCRdb's copy keeps in-frame clones and lacks some. The data hold 130,000 or so clones, with about 90% observed a single time. The specimen sequenced was blood. The source of these receptors is a man aged 18-30 years in good health. Both conserved end residues are trimmed from each CDR3. The order of the fields is clone size, V gene, CDR3 protein. Size values are once, few and many counts, or a class for expanded clones, and some rows have none.

clone size: .
V gene: TRBV6-5
CDR3 protein: ASRTNTNTGELF

clone size: .
V gene: TRBV4-2
CDR3 protein: ASSFDATGNTIY

clone size: .
V gene: TRBV2
CDR3 protein: ASSVQVGNEQF

clone size: once
V gene: TRBV4-3
CDR3 protein: ASSQRTTGPVYEQY

clone size: .
V gene: TRBV7-3
CDR3 protein: ASALTLAGATDTQY

clone size: .
V gene: TRBV4-1
CDR3 protein: ASSHGSEETQY

clone size: .
V gene: TRBV30
CDR3 protein: AWSGSTEAF

clone size: .
V gene: TRBV25-1
CDR3 protein: ARTGDREGDNSPLH

clone size: .
V gene: TRBV9
CDR3 protein: ASSVALVRGRQTPPIYNSPLH

clone size: once
V gene: TRBV4-1
CDR3 protein: ASSQESRSRDEQY

clone size: .
V gene: TRBV27
CDR3 protein: ASSPRGQGLWSGANVLT

clone size: .
V gene: TRBV3-1/TRBV3-2
CDR3 protein: ASSQEGGLPYNEQF

clone size: .
V gene: TRBV18
CDR3 protein: ASSPDGRDGYT

clone size: .
V gene: TRBV4-1
CDR3 protein: ASSRAGSKVETQY

clone size: .
V gene: TRBV3-1/TRBV3-2
CDR3 protein: ASSGLAGGPSGEQY

clone size: .
V gene: TRBV12-3/TRBV12-4
CDR3 protein: ASSFGFGQF

clone size: .
V gene: TRBV19
CDR3 protein: ASGTFSGNTIY

clone size: once
V gene: TRBV23-1
CDR3 protein: ASSQQGRSEQF

clone size: .
V gene: TRBV7-9
CDR3 protein: ASSLGTTLEAF

clone size: .
V gene: TRBV4-1
CDR3 protein: ASSQAAGTGVPTNEKLF

clone size: .
V gene: TRBV7-9
CDR3 protein: ASSVPQGGFGYT

clone size: .
V gene: TRBV18
CDR3 protein: ASSPEETQY

clone size: .
V gene: TRBV19
CDR3 protein: ASSIIAFETQY

clone size: .
V gene: TRBV27
CDR3 protein: ASTNTGGNTEAF

clone size: .
V gene: TRBV2
CDR3 protein: ASSLRGEAF

clone size: .
V gene: TRBV25-1
CDR3 protein: ASRSPSGGGGSYEQY

clone size: few
V gene: TRBV4-1
CDR3 protein: ASSLGQTFSSTDTQY

clone size: .
V gene: TRBV2
CDR3 protein: ASSTMPGGGNTIY